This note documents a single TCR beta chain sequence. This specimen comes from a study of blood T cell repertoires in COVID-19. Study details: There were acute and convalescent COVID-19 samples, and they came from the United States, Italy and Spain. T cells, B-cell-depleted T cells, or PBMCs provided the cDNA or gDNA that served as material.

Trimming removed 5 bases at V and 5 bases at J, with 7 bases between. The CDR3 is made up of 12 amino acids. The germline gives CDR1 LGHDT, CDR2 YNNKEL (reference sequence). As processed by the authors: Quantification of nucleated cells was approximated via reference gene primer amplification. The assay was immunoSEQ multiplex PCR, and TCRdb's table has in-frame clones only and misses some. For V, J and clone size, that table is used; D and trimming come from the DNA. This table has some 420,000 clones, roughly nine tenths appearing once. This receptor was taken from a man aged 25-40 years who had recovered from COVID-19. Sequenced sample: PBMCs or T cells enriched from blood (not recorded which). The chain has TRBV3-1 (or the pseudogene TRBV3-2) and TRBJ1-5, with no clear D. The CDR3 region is CASSFLDQPQHF. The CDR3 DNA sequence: TGTGCCAGCAGCTTCTTAGATCAGCCCCAGCATTTT.